This is a list of T cell receptor beta chains from one sample in a study of beta chain features in type 1 diabetes. The table came from immunoSEQ multiplex PCR; TCRdb's copy has only in-frame clones and leaves some out. This sample has tens of thousands of clones, with less than 55% found just once. The sequenced sample consisted of Tregs from blood. The origin of the receptors is a man aged 25 to 40 with type 1 diabetes. The CDR3 runs from the conserved cysteine through the conserved F or W. D genes are given only for firm matches. Clone size is shown for a subset of rows, as once, few, many or a class of expanded clone.

J gene	clone size	V gene	D gene	CDR3 protein	CDR3 DNA
TRBJ1-5	few	TRBV6-5	TRBD1	CASRKRQGVGPQHF	TGTGCCAGCAGGAAAAGACAGGGGGTTGGGCCCCAGCATTTT
TRBJ1-4	few	TRBV11-2	TRBD1	CASSLVDRAYEKLFF	TGTGCCAGCAGCTTAGTAGACAGGGCATATGAAAAACTGTTTTTT
TRBJ1-3	-	TRBV6-6	-	CASSYSKSSGNTIYF	TGTGCCAGCAGTTACTCGAAGAGCTCTGGAAACACCATATATTTT
TRBJ1-5	-	TRBV19	TRBD1	CASNKDREYSNQPQHF	TGTGCCAGTAACAAGGACAGGGAATATAGCAATCAGCCCCAGCATTTT
TRBJ1-5	few	TRBV6-6	TRBD1	CASKLGTGDQPQHF	TGTGCCAGCAAATTAGGGACAGGGGATCAGCCCCAGCATTTT
TRBJ1-1	few	TRBV6-5	-	CASSRAWGAGTEAFF	TGTGCCAGCAGCCGGGCGTGGGGCGCGGGGACTGAAGCTTTCTTT
TRBJ2-1	-	TRBV5-1	-	CASSLASLYSEQFF	TGCGCCAGCAGCTTGGCTTCCCTGTACAGCGAGCAGTTCTTC
TRBJ1-2	-	TRBV11-2	TRBD1	CASSSQGFRDGYTF	TGTGCCAGCAGCTCACAGGGGTTCAGGGATGGCTACACCTTC
TRBJ2-5	-	TRBV19	-	CASREQGFGETQYF	TGTGCCAGTAGAGAACAGGGTTTCGGGGAGACCCAGTACTTC
TRBJ2-1	-	TRBV5-6	-	CASSTLEESRVNEQFF	TGTGCCAGCAGTACGCTTGAGGAAAGTCGGGTCAATGAGCAGTTCTTC
TRBJ2-1	-	TRBV5-1	-	CASGVSSYNEQFF	TGCGCCAGCGGAGTGTCTTCCTACAATGAGCAGTTCTTC
TRBJ1-5	-	TRBV7-9	-	CASSLFGVDQPQHF	TGTGCCAGCAGCTTATTCGGGGTAGATCAGCCCCAGCATTTT
TRBJ2-1	few	TRBV7-9	-	CASSKHPSAALGYNEQFF	TGTGCCAGCAGCAAGCACCCCAGCGCCGCCCTGGGTTACAATGAGCAGTTCTTC
TRBJ2-6	-	TRBV18	-	CASSSEGFGANVLTF	TGTGCCAGCTCTTCGGAGGGCTTTGGGGCCAACGTCCTGACTTTC
TRBJ2-7	few	TRBV29-1	TRBD2	CSVVPSGRSYEQYF	TGCAGCGTTGTTCCTAGCGGGCGGTCCTACGAGCAGTACTTC
TRBJ2-1	-	TRBV10-3	TRBD2	CAISRLAGADEQFF	TGTGCCATCAGCAGACTAGCGGGAGCCGATGAGCAGTTCTTC
TRBJ2-7	-	TRBV28	-	CASSRTGYEQYF	TGTGCCAGCAGCCGTACAGGCTACGAGCAGTACTTC
TRBJ1-4	-	TRBV29-1	TRBD1	CSVATGGTNEKLFF	TGCAGCGTTGCAACAGGGGGAACTAATGAAAAACTGTTTTTT
TRBJ1-5	-	TRBV2	-	CASSAGTNSNQPQHF	TGTGCCAGCAGTGCCGGGACAAATAGCAATCAGCCCCAGCATTTT
TRBJ2-6	few	TRBV13	-	CASSSNTGLRAGANVLTF	TGTGCCAGCAGTTCAAACACAGGGCTTCGGGCTGGGGCCAACGTCCTGACTTTC
TRBJ2-1	-	TRBV5-6	TRBD1	CASSQGAWNEQFF	TGTGCCAGCAGCCAGGGGGCTTGGAATGAGCAGTTCTTC
TRBJ1-1	medium-sized	TRBV7-9	TRBD1	CASSSSRGRRSEAFF	TGTGCCAGCAGCTCCTCCAGGGGGAGGAGGTCTGAAGCTTTCTTT
TRBJ2-2	-	TRBV7-9	-	CASSLVYRENTGELFF	TGTGCCAGCAGCTTAGTGTATCGGGAAAACACCGGGGAGCTGTTTTTT
TRBJ2-6	-	TRBV28	TRBD1	CASRGQNSGANVLTF	TGTGCCAGCAGGGGACAGAACTCTGGGGCCAACGTCCTGACTTTC
TRBJ2-7	-	TRBV7-9	TRBD2	CASSSRFKSGRVYEQYF	TGTGCCAGCAGCTCCCGTTTTAAAAGCGGGAGGGTATACGAGCAGTACTTC
TRBJ1-2	once	TRBV5-1	-	CASSLGAGNGYTF	TGCGCCAGCAGCTTGGGGGCAGGGAATGGCTACACCTTC
TRBJ2-5	few	TRBV5-1	TRBD2	CASSLRPGLAGELRLEETQYF	TGCGCCAGCAGCTTGCGTCCGGGACTAGCGGGAGAGCTCCGACTCGAAGAGACCCAGTACTTC
TRBJ2-7	-	TRBV5-6	-	CASSSLRLTSSYEQYF	TGTGCCAGCAGCTCTCTCAGACTCACCAGCTCCTACGAGCAGTACTTC
TRBJ1-5	few	TRBV30	TRBD1	CAWNGQVHQPQHF	TGTGCCTGGAATGGACAGGTGCATCAGCCCCAGCATTTT
TRBJ2-3	-	TRBV12-5	TRBD2	CASAPGGRAPDTQYF	TGTGCTAGTGCCCCTGGCGGGAGGGCCCCAGATACGCAGTATTTT
TRBJ2-7	few	TRBV7-9	TRBD1	CASSLGDSYEQYF	TGTGCCAGCAGCTTAGGGGACAGTTACGAGCAGTACTTC
TRBJ2-3	-	TRBV28	-	CASSDGGRFTDTQYF	TGTGCCAGCAGCGATGGCGGGCGGTTTACAGATACGCAGTATTTT